The clone carrying this T cell receptor beta chain was seen at least ten times. TCRdb ran MiXCR on the 5' RACE reads and lists one entry per CDR3 protein. The sample carries approximately 550,000 distinct CDR3 sequences, about 13% recorded once. This record belongs to a study of T cells after yellow fever vaccination. V was pared by 3 bases and J by 14 bases, with 25 bases between. CDR3 length equals 16 residues. Germline assignment: CDR1 WNHNN and CDR2 SYGVQD (reference sequence). The chain couples TRBV10-1 to TRBJ2-2; D possibly uses TRBD1 or TRBD2 (6 bases each). Specimen: PBMCs, collected on the day of the yellow fever booster vaccination. This TCR came from a young man who received the YFV17D yellow fever vaccine. The CDR3 coding sequence is TGCGCCAGCAGTGATTCGAGCGGCCTTAGAACGGGGGCTCTGTTTTTT. Amino acid sequence: CASSDSSGLRTGALFF.